These T cell receptor beta chains were read from a single sample in a study of T cells after posttransplantation cyclophosphamide. The data were produced by immunoSEQ multiplex PCR, yet TCRdb's version contains in-frame clones alone and is incomplete. Here the sample spans about 31,000 clones, about 90% being singletons. The specimen was naive CD4+ T cells sorted from PBMCs. The receptors derive from an older woman in good health, CMV-negative, and a related stem cell transplant donor. The CDR3 runs from the conserved cysteine through the conserved F or W. The order of the fields is D gene, J gene, V gene, clone size, CDR3 protein, CDR3 DNA. A D gene is named only where the DNA matches it firmly. The size field is filled for only some rows; it gives once, few, many or a size class.

>TRBD1|TRBJ1-1|TRBV6-5|-
CARIGVTGDPEAFF
TGTGCCAGGATCGGAGTTACAGGGGATCCTGAAGCTTTCTTT
>TRBD1|TRBJ1-5|TRBV18|once
CASSPPGQGHQPQHF
TGTGCCAGCTCACCACCGGGACAGGGACACCAGCCCCAGCATTTT
>-|TRBJ2-7|TRBV28|-
CASSRGYEQYF
TGTGCCAGCAGCAGGGGCTACGAGCAGTACTTC
>TRBD1|TRBJ1-2|TRBV6-1|once
CASSEAGTGSNYGYTF
TGTGCCAGCAGTGAAGCGGGGACAGGATCTAACTATGGCTACACCTTC
>TRBD1|TRBJ1-1|TRBV7-9|-
CASSLGYRGDTEAFF
TGTGCCAGCAGCTTAGGGTACAGGGGGGACACTGAAGCTTTCTTT
>TRBD2|TRBJ2-1|TRBV5-4|-
CASSSDYRGGNEQFF
TGTGCCAGCAGCTCCGACTACCGGGGGGGCAATGAGCAGTTCTTC
>-|TRBJ1-3|TRBV18|-
CASSPAGDGNTIYF
TGTGCCAGCTCCCCGGCAGGGGACGGAAACACCATATATTTT
>TRBD2|TRBJ2-1|TRBV7-3|-
CASSPGTSVNEQFF
TGTGCCAGCAGCCCCGGGACTAGCGTCAATGAGCAGTTCTTC
>-|TRBJ2-3|TRBV7-2|-
CASGGAGSIGTDTQYF
TGTGCCAGCGGTGGTGCGGGGTCGATCGGCACAGATACGCAGTATTTT
>TRBD2|TRBJ2-7|TRBV11-2|-
CASSLVGLAATYEQYF
TGTGCCAGCAGCTTAGTTGGCCTAGCGGCCACCTACGAGCAGTACTTC
>-|TRBJ2-5|TRBV19|-
CASSMSETQYF
TGTGCCAGTAGTATGTCTGAGACCCAGTACTTC
>-|TRBJ2-5|TRBV18|-
CASSPTGQETQYF
TGTGCCAGCTCGCCTACAGGGCAAGAGACCCAGTACTTC
>TRBD1|TRBJ1-6|TRBV29-1|once
CSVRTGLTSPLHF
TGCAGCGTTCGGACAGGTTTGACCTCACCCCTCCACTTT
>TRBD1|TRBJ1-4|TRBV6-1|-
CACRDSNNEKLFF
TGTGCCTGCCGGGACAGCAATAATGAAAAACTGTTTTTT
>TRBD1|TRBJ1-2|TRBV30|once
CAWSVGTGVTF
TGTGCCTGGAGTGTAGGGACAGGAGTTACCTTC
>-|TRBJ2-2|TRBV4-2|-
CASSQVRGSGELFF
TGTGCCAGCAGCCAAGTACGGGGGTCCGGGGAGCTGTTTTTT
>TRBD2|TRBJ2-3|TRBV19|-
CASSISGADTQYF
TGTGCCAGTAGTATTAGCGGGGCAGATACGCAGTATTTT